The next 32 T cell receptor beta chains were all read from a single sample in a study of T cell responses to AZD1222 COVID-19 vaccine. Sequencing was performed with immunoSEQ multiplex PCR; in TCRdb, only in-frame clones are kept and a portion is missing. The repertoire has some 160,000 clones, about 92% of them found once; the top ten carry 0.7% to 0.9%. The sequences come from peripheral blood, collected on day 0 of AZD1222 vaccination. Receptors were obtained from an adult in good health.

This sequence joins TRBV10-3 and TRBJ2-3; D is possibly TRBD1 (5 bases). The V end was cut by 4 bases, the J end by 6 bases, with 20 bases between. Germline V lookup: CDR1 ENHRY, CDR2 SYGVKD. CDR3 length equals 16 residues. CDR3 region: CAISGRRGYTLDTQYF. The CDR3 DNA is TGTGCCATCAGTGGTCGAAGGGGATACACCCTGGATACGCAGTATTTT.

This clone was observed a single time. The V gene is TRBV19, the J gene TRBJ2-5; 11 bases match TRBD1. This CDR3 contains 17 residues. The germline CDR1 and CDR2 sequences are LNHDA and SQIVND (reference sequence). The ends lost 2 bases at V and 1 base at J; junction bases unmatched: 6. The CDR3, as DNA: TGTGCCAGTAGTATACCCCCCGGGACAGGGGGCCAAGAGACCCAGTACTTC. Translating it yields CASSIPPGTGGQETQYF.

The V gene is TRBV7-9, the J gene TRBJ2-3; TRBD2 matches 13 bases. The CDR3 spans 16 residues. V was pared by 5 bases and J by 4 bases, with 6 bases of the junction left unmatched. Germline V gene data show CDR1 as SEHNR and CDR2 as FQNEAQ (reference sequence). CDR3: CASSTGLAGYSDTQYF. The DNA of the CDR3 is TGTGCCAGCAGCACGGGACTAGCGGGGTACTCAGATACGCAGTATTTT. Filled out from reference TRBV7-9 and TRBJ2-3, the complete variable domain reads DTGVSQNPRHKITKRGQNVTFRCDPISEHNRLYWYRQTLGQGPEFLTYFQNEAQLEKSRLLSDRFSAERPKGSFSTLEIQRTEQGDSAMYLCASSTGLAGYSDTQYFGPGTRLTVL.

The chain links TRBV18 to TRBJ1-1, with unresolved D. Trimming took 6 bases from V and 6 from J, leaving 14 bases between them. The CDR3 has 13 residues. Germline loops: CDR1 KGHSH, CDR2 LQKENI. The DNA for the CDR3 is TGTGCCAGCTCCCCGTCGGGAAGCGCTGAAGCTTTCTTT. Encoded protein: CASSPSGSAEAFF.

The rearrangement uses TRBV27 and TRBJ1-5; D is uncertain. V lost 6 bases and J 0 bases, leaving 12 bases between the germline ends. The CDR3 totals 15 residues. CDR1 and CDR2 from the germline V gene are MNHEY and SMNVEV (reference sequence). The CDR3, as DNA: TGTGCCAGCAGCTTCTCGGTCTATAGCAATCAGCCCCAGCATTTT. This sequence encodes CASSFSVYSNQPQHF.

J is TRBJ1-2 and V is TRBV6-5; D not certain. Trimming pared 0 bases from V and 4 bases from J, leaving 6 bases between. The germline V gene has CDR1 MNHEY and CDR2 SVGAGI. CDR3 length: 13 amino acids. CDR3: CASSYSIGYGYTF. DNA of the CDR3: TGTGCCAGCAGTTACTCGATCGGCTATGGCTACACCTTC.

The rearrangement joins TRBV30 to TRBJ2-1; 10 bases line up with TRBD2. There are 14 residues in the CDR3. Germline V gives CDR1 GTSNPN, CDR2 SVGIG (reference sequence). J lost 6 bases, V lost 2 bases, and 4 bases had no gene match. The CDR3 spells CAWSLAGVFNEQFF. DNA for the CDR3: TGTGCCTGGAGTCTAGCGGGGGTTTTCAATGAGCAGTTCTTC.

The chain employs TRBV6-1 and TRBJ1-6; no clear D. The CDR3 is 16 amino acids. V lost 0 bases and J 3 bases, leaving 9 bases between the germline ends. From germline, CDR1 is MNHNS and CDR2 SASEGT. CDR3 nucleotides: TGTGCCAGCAGTGAAGCTTGGACTCTCTATAATTCACCCCTCCACTTT. Its protein product is CASSEAWTLYNSPLHF.

This chain uses TRBV2 with TRBJ2-7; D possibly matches TRBD1 or TRBD2 (5 bases each). The ends were cut back, 8 bases at V and 2 bases at J, with 10 bases in the middle. The CDR3 totals 12 residues. Germline CDR1 reads SNHLY; CDR2 reads FYNNEI. The CDR3 DNA follows: TGTGCCAGCTGGGACGGAGCCTACGAGCAGTACTTC. Protein product: CASWDGAYEQYF.

The chain recombines TRBV6-5 with TRBJ1-2; TRBD1 is a possible D gene (5 bases). This CDR3 spans 13 amino acids. Germline CDR1 reads MNHEY; CDR2 reads SVGAGI. V was trimmed by 5 bases and J by 6 bases, leaving 13 bases between them. The CDR3 sequence is CASSPLGGDGYTF. CDR3 sequence (DNA): TGTGCCAGCAGTCCCCTGGGGGGTGATGGCTACACCTTC.

The V gene is TRBV18, the J gene TRBJ2-7, with unresolved D. The CDR3 sequence is 14 residues long. Germline V CDR1 and CDR2: KGHSH, LQKENI. V was trimmed by 3 bases and J by 2 bases, leaving 11 bases between them. CDR3 amino acids: CASSPPHSPYEQYF. The DNA of the CDR3 is TGTGCCAGCTCACCTCCACATAGTCCCTACGAGCAGTACTTC.

The table lists this clone with a count of one. The V and J genes are TRBV27 and TRBJ2-7; TRBD1 agrees at 8 bases. The CDR3 is 14 amino acids. The V gene end was trimmed by 3 bases and the J gene end by 5 bases; junction bases not matched to a gene: 6. Germline assignment: CDR1 MNHEY and CDR2 SMNVEV (reference sequence). CDR3 amino acids: CASSLWQGAHEQYF. In DNA, the CDR3 is TGTGCCAGCAGTTTGTGGCAGGGGGCCCACGAGCAGTACTTC.

This clone was detected a few times. The chain has TRBV30 and TRBJ2-7; D call uncertain. The CDR3 length is 13 residues. CDR1 is GTSNPN and CDR2 is SVGIG in the germline V gene (reference sequence). V dropped 0 bases and J dropped 5 bases, with 11 bases sitting between them. CDR3 region: CAWSVLMGNEQYF. Written as DNA, the CDR3 is TGTGCCTGGAGTGTACTGATGGGGAACGAGCAGTACTTC. Full variable domain (missing parts from reference TRBV30 and TRBJ2-7): SQTIHQWPATLVQPVGSPLSLECTVEGTSNPNLYWYRQAAGRGLQLLFYSVGIGQISSEVPQNLSASRPQDRQFILSSKKLLLSDSGFYLCAWSVLMGNEQYFGPGTRLTVT.

This chain links TRBV28 with TRBJ1-1; D is uncertain. The CDR3 covers 12 residues. Per the germline V gene, CDR1 is MDHEN and CDR2 is SYDVKM. Trimming removed 7 bases from V and 1 base from J, with 7 bases in between. CDR3 loop: CASTRGNTEAFF. The CDR3 nucleotides read TGTGCCAGCACCCGAGGGAACACTGAAGCTTTCTTT.

This clone was seen just once. This rearrangement joins TRBV19 to TRBJ1-1; D not certain. The germline gives CDR1 LNHDA, CDR2 SQIVND (reference sequence). The CDR3 has 16 amino acids. The germline V and J ends were trimmed by 5 bases and 3 bases, with 19 bases remaining between them. The CDR3 bases are TGTGCCAGTAGTTCATTTTTCTCAGGTCTCGACACTGAAGCTTTCTTT. This translates into CASSSFFSGLDTEAFF.

This clone was observed a single time. This chain uses TRBV27 with TRBJ2-7; the D call may be TRBD1 or TRBD2 (5 bases each). The V end lost 5 bases, the J end lost 0 bases, and 11 bases lay between the germline ends. Looked up from germline, CDR1 is MNHEY and CDR2 is SMNVEV (reference sequence). The CDR3 runs to 14 residues. CDR3 DNA: TGTGCCAGCAGTCCCGGGACGGACTCCTACGAGCAGTACTTC. Protein: CASSPGTDSYEQYF.

The V call is TRBV2, the J call TRBJ1-6; no clear D. The CDR3 has 14 residues. Germline V lookup: CDR1 SNHLY, CDR2 FYNNEI. Between the trimmed V and J ends, which lost 2 bases and 7 bases, there was a span of 9 bases. CDR3 bases: TGTGCCAGCAGTGAATCGGTTGGCAATTCACCCCTCCACTTT. It codes for CASSESVGNSPLHF.

This clone was seen only a few times. The rearrangement links TRBV19 to TRBJ1-2; the D is unclear. Germline V CDR1 and CDR2: LNHDA, SQIVND (reference sequence). This CDR3 is built from 15 residues. The germline V and J ends were trimmed by 6 bases and 2 bases, with 16 bases remaining between them. DNA for the CDR3: TGTGCCAGTAGCATGCCCGGGCGGGTGAACTATGGCTACACCTTC. This codes for CASSMPGRVNYGYTF.

This sequence joins TRBV16 and TRBJ2-1, with D unclear. The CDR3 contains 14 residues. Trimming took 4 bases from V and 0 from J, leaving 7 bases between them. Germline CDR1 KGHSY, CDR2 FQNENV. The DNA for the CDR3 is TGTGCCAGCAGCCCCCGAATCTCCTACAATGAGCAGTTCTTC. This sequence encodes CASSPRISYNEQFF.

This chain joins TRBV12-5 and TRBJ2-6, with D tentatively TRBD2 (5 bases). The V end was cut by 3 bases, the J end by 0 bases, with 24 bases between. CDR1 is LGHNT, CDR2 FRNRAP, per germline. This CDR3 comprises 21 residues. CDR3: CASGLRYSQKIGSSGANVLTF. The DNA for the CDR3 is TGTGCTAGTGGTTTACGATATTCACAGAAGATTGGGAGCTCTGGGGCCAACGTCCTGACTTTC. The full variable domain, its missing parts supplied by reference TRBV12-5 and TRBJ2-6, is DARVTQTPRHKVTEMGQEVTMRCQPILGHNTVFWYRQTMMQGLELLAYFRNRAPLDDSGMPKDRFSAEMPDATLATLKIQPSEPRDSAVYFCASGLRYSQKIGSSGANVLTFGAGSRLTVL.

This rearrangement joins TRBV5-6 to TRBJ2-3; D may be TRBD2 (7 bases). Trimming cost V 0 bases and J 0 bases, with 11 bases left between them. The CDR3 totals 16 residues. Germline V gene sequence: CDR1 SGHDT, CDR2 YYEEEE. The CDR3 protein is CASSLGSGGSTDTQYF. The CDR3 DNA reads as TGTGCCAGCAGCTTGGGTTCGGGGGGCAGCACAGATACGCAGTATTTT.

Comment on this clone: Compared with germline, one end of the junction differs, possibly owing to a read error. V is TRBV5-1 and J is TRBJ1-4, with TRBD1 as a possible D gene (5 bases). The CDR3 is 14 residues long. The germline V gene encodes CDR1 SGHRS and CDR2 YFSETQ. CDR3 protein: CASSFGGTSEKLFF. The CDR3 DNA is TGCGCCAGCAGCTTCGGAGGGACTAGTGAAAAACTGTTTTTT. The full variable domain, in which reference TRBV5-1 and TRBJ1-4 provide the parts outside the CDR3, is KAGVTQTPRYLIKTRGQQVTLSCSPISGHRSVSWYQQTPGQGLQFLFEYFSETQRNKGNFPGRFSGRQFSNSRSEMNVSTLELGDSALYLCASSFGGTSEKLFFGSGTQLSVL.

This clone appeared once. The V and J genes are TRBV6-5 and TRBJ2-4; no clear D gene. This CDR3 comprises 12 residues. CDR1 and CDR2 from the germline V gene are MNHEY and SVGAGI. V lost 8 bases and J 2 bases, leaving 7 bases between the germline ends. CDR3 nucleotides: TGTGCCAGCGCCCCGTCCAAAAACATTCAGTACTTC. It is translated as CASAPSKNIQYF.

The V and J genes are TRBV19 and TRBJ2-2; TRBD1 is a possible D gene (6 bases). Germline V gene data show CDR1 as LNHDA and CDR2 as SQIVND (reference sequence). V was cut by 1 base and J by 1 base, with 13 bases left in between. The CDR3 totals 17 residues. CDR3 bases: TGTGCCAGTAGTATAGGTTCCCCACAGGGGAACACCGGGGAGCTGTTTTTT. Its translation: CASSIGSPQGNTGELFF.

V is TRBV5-4 and J is TRBJ1-2; 7 nucleotides agree with TRBD1. Germline assignment: CDR1 SGHNT and CDR2 YYREEE (reference sequence). With 3 bases clipped from V and 2 bases from J, the junction kept 7 bases outside the gene matches. The CDR3 covers 15 residues. The CDR3 nucleotides read TGTGCCAGCAGCTATACGACAGGGTTGAACTATGGCTACACCTTC. It encodes CASSYTTGLNYGYTF.

The rearrangement links TRBV7-2 to TRBJ1-5; TRBD1 is a possible D gene (6 bases). CDR3 length equals 14 residues. Germline assignment: CDR1 SGHTA and CDR2 FQGNSA. The V end was cut by 2 bases, the J end by 3 bases, with 8 bases between. The CDR3 loop reads CASSLTGPNQPQHF. CDR3 nucleotide sequence: TGTGCCAGCAGCTTAACAGGGCCCAATCAGCCCCAGCATTTT.

The rearrangement uses TRBV12-2 and TRBJ2-5; TRBD1 is taken as the D call from the table, unchecked against the DNA. TRBV12-2 is labeled a pseudogene. This CDR3 contains 15 residues. This CDR3 is CASRLSQGPQETQYF. The CDR3 bases are TGTGCAAGTCGCTTGTCCCAGGGGCCCCAAGAGACCCAGTACTTC.

V gene TRBV2 combines with J gene TRBJ1-4; D remains unclear. Deletions cut 7 bases from V and 0 bases from J, with 18 bases between. Germline V gene lookup returns CDR1 SNHLY and CDR2 FYNNEI. CDR3 length: 17 residues. The CDR3 bases are TGTGCCAGCAATGCAGCTATTTCAAGGACAACTAATGAAAAACTGTTTTTT. This translates into CASNAAISRTTNEKLFF.

The rearrangement links TRBV13 to TRBJ2-5; TRBD1 aligns across 10 bases. J lost 5 bases, V lost 3 bases, and 6 bases had no gene match. This CDR3 has 15 residues. Germline CDR1 is PRHDT and CDR2 is FYEKMQ (reference sequence). In DNA, the CDR3 is TGTGCCAGCAGCTTGCGGACAGGGGGGGATGAGACCCAGTACTTC. Its translation is CASSLRTGGDETQYF.

This chain joins TRBV19 and TRBJ1-5; D is possibly TRBD1 (5 bases). Germline CDR1 reads LNHDA; CDR2 reads SQIVND (reference sequence). With 3 bases removed from V and 0 bases from J, the gap between germline ends came to 6 bases. This CDR3 is built from 14 residues. The CDR3 loop reads CASSMTVSNQPQHF. The CDR3 nucleotides read TGTGCCAGTAGTATGACAGTTAGCAATCAGCCCCAGCATTTT.

The rearrangement links TRBV30 to TRBJ2-1; 11 bases are shared with TRBD2. J lost 10 bases, V lost 6 bases, and 2 bases had no gene match. The V gene's germline CDR1 is GTSNPN and CDR2 SVGIG (reference sequence). CDR3 length: 11 amino acids. The CDR3 DNA reads as TGTGCCTGCCTAGCGGGGGGCGAGCAGTTCTTC. Translating gives CACLAGGEQFF.

This rearrangement joins TRBV6-5 to TRBJ1-6; a weak D match, TRBD1 (6 bases). The V gene's germline CDR1 is MNHEY and CDR2 SVGAGI. This CDR3 is built from 15 residues. The V gene lost 6 bases and the J gene lost 0 bases, with 9 bases spanning the gap. The CDR3 nucleotides are TGTGCCAGCAGGGGACAACGCTCCTATAATTCACCCCTCCACTTT. Translated: CASRGQRSYNSPLHF.